Listed here are 10 T cell receptor beta chains from one sample, sequenced in a study of CD8 T cells in ankylosing spondylitis (dated by TCRdb to about 2017). The library was prepared using 5' RACE. Sequencing took place on an Illumina HiSeq 2500. TCRdb ran its own pipeline on the public reads, namely fastp trimming at Q25 and MiXCR clone calling, and kept in-frame beta chains. Rows with one shared CDR3 protein collapse into an entry with the most common genes and DNA. Counted in this sample were approximately 300,000 distinct CDR3 sequences; over 15% of them appeared once. Roughly 8% of the sample goes to the ten largest clones. The sample consisted of blood, either unsorted or a sorted T cell fraction (not recorded which). These receptors were collected from a male donor with ankylosing spondylitis or in good health (not recorded which).

This clonotype has a handful of counts. The V gene is TRBV20-1, the J gene TRBJ2-5; 9 bases line up with TRBD2. Germline V gives CDR1 DFQATT, CDR2 SNEGSKA (reference sequence). The CDR3 sequence is 15 residues long. The junction had 6 bases not matched to a gene; V was cut back by 3 bases and J by 1 base. CDR3 residues: CSARGLAGSQETQYF. CDR3 in DNA: TGCAGTGCTAGGGGGCTAGCGGGGTCCCAAGAGACCCAGTACTTC.

Here the CDR3 reads CASSQDTGSRYNEQFF. CDR3 coding DNA: TGCGCCAGCAGCCAAGATACAGGGTCACGCTACAATGAGCAGTTCTTC. The chain recombines TRBV4-1 with TRBJ2-1; maybe TRBD1 (6 bases). This CDR3 has 16 amino acids. V dropped 0 bases and J dropped 3 bases, with 12 bases sitting between them. Germline V lookup: CDR1 MGHRA, CDR2 YSYEKL.

This clonotype was seen only a few times. This rearrangement joins TRBV5-1 to TRBJ2-1; D is possibly TRBD1 (6 bases). The CDR3 totals 17 residues. V was shortened by 0 bases and J by 5 bases, with 18 bases between the two germline ends. Germline lookup yields CDR1 SGHRS and CDR2 YFSETQ. The CDR3 DNA is TGCGCCAGCAGCTTGGCAACAGGGTATACGTCGAACAATGAGCAGTTCTTC. The encoded protein is CASSLATGYTSNNEQFF.

The rearrangement links TRBV7-8 to TRBJ1-3; 9 bases map to TRBD1. Germline V gene sequence: CDR1 SGHVS, CDR2 FQNEAQ. This CDR3 is built from 16 residues. The V gene end was trimmed by 2 bases and the J gene end by 4 bases; junction bases not matched to a gene: 6. CDR3 bases: TGTGCCAGCAGCTTAACCGGGACAGGGCTAGGAAACACCATATATTTT. Protein product: CASSLTGTGLGNTIYF. Full variable domain (rest looked up from reference TRBV7-8 and TRBJ1-3): GAGVSQSPRYKVAKRGQDVALRCDPISGHVSLFWYQQALGQGPEFLTYFQNEAQLDKSGLPSDRFFAERPEGSVSTLKIQRTQQEDSAVYLCASSLTGTGLGNTIYFGEGSWLTVV.

The chain uses TRBV6-6 and TRBJ1-2; D is perhaps TRBD1 (5 bases). The CDR3 runs to 13 residues. Germline CDR1 and CDR2: MNHNY and SVGAGI (reference sequence). V was trimmed by 9 bases and J by 2 bases, leaving 13 bases between them. This chain's CDR3 is CASGGGGNYGYTF. As DNA, the CDR3 is TGTGCCAGTGGTGGGGGGGGAAACTATGGCTACACCTTC.

The genes are TRBV30 and TRBJ1-1; D is possibly TRBD1 (6 bases). V gave up 0 bases and J gave up 7 bases, with 9 bases separating them. In germline, CDR1 is GTSNPN, CDR2 SVGIG (reference sequence). The CDR3 runs 12 residues. The CDR3 reads CAWSVPRGEAFF. In DNA form, the CDR3 reads TGTGCCTGGAGTGTACCCAGGGGTGAAGCTTTCTTT.

The V and J genes are TRBV6-1 and TRBJ1-6; tentative D call: TRBD1 (6 bases). Between the trimmed V and J ends, which lost 7 bases and 12 bases, there was a span of 31 bases. CDR1 and CDR2 from the germline V gene are MNHNS and SASEGT. CDR3 length equals 18 residues. CDR3 region: CASTRGGRGGTVGIPLHF. In nucleotides, the CDR3 is TGTGCCAGCACTCGAGGGGGTCGGGGGGGTACCGTCGGGATACCCCTCCACTTT.

The chain combines TRBV28 with TRBJ1-4, with unresolved D. V lost 2 bases and J 0 bases, leaving 7 bases between the germline ends. Per germline, CDR1 MDHEN and CDR2 SYDVKM. The CDR3 is made up of 15 amino acids. The CDR3 protein is CASSLVTATNEKLFF. The CDR3 nucleotides read TGTGCCAGCAGTTTAGTAACAGCAACTAATGAAAAACTGTTTTTT.

In its sample, this clonotype was seen a few times. The V and J genes are TRBV15 and TRBJ2-3, with D hard to call. The V and J ends lost 0 bases and 2 bases respectively, with 12 bases between them. Looked up from germline, CDR1 is LNHNV and CDR2 is YYDKDF (reference sequence). This CDR3 has 16 residues. The CDR3 nucleotides read TGTGCCACCAGCAGAGATATTTTCCGGAACACAGATACGCAGTATTTT. This codes for CATSRDIFRNTDTQYF.

The chain uses TRBV28 and TRBJ1-1; TRBD1 matches at 8 bases. Looked up from germline, CDR1 is MDHEN and CDR2 is SYDVKM. V was pared by 7 bases and J by 1 base, with 5 bases of the junction left unmatched. This CDR3 is 14 amino acids long. The CDR3 nucleotides read TGTGCCAGCACCCGACAGGGGAAGAACACTGAAGCTTTCTTT. Amino acid sequence: CASTRQGKNTEAFF. The variable domain in full, completed from reference TRBV28 and TRBJ1-1, reads DVKVTQSSRYLVKRTGEKVFLECVQDMDHENMFWYRQDPGLGLRLIYFSYDVKMKEKGDIPEGYSVSREKKERFSLILESASTNQTSMYLCASTRQGKNTEAFFGQGTRLTVV.